The clone carrying this T cell receptor beta chain was counted once. Its antigen is not identified. CDR1 and CDR2 (germline): LNHDA, SQIVND (reference sequence). CDR3 size: 15 residues. Trimming pared 5 bases from V and 0 bases from J, leaving 12 bases between. The record originates from a study of T cells in localized non-small cell lung cancer. TCRdb's table, derived via immunoSEQ multiplex PCR, lists solely in-frame clones and lacks some. Of around 96,000 clones listed, just over 90% are singletons. Notes on the study in general: There was an association of higher blood T cell density with longer overall survival. Researchers found a median approximately 55 of the top 100 tumor clones in adjacent lung.

The source was PBMCs, collected before any cancer treatment. The source of this sequence is a woman aged 40-75 years with stage II squamous cell lung carcinoma. The V gene is TRBV19, the J gene TRBJ2-3; D gene unclear. CDR3 residues: CASSGLSTSTDTQYF. As DNA, the CDR3 is TGTGCCAGTAGTGGGCTATCCACTAGCACAGATACGCAGTATTTT.